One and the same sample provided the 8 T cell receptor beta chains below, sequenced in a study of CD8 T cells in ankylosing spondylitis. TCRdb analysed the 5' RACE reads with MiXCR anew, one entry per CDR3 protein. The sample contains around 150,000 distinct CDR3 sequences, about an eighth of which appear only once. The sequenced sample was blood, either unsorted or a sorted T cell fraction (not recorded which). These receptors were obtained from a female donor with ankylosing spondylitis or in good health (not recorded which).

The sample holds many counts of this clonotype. CDR3 nucleotides: TGTGCCAGCAGCTTCGTAGCGGGAGTATACAATGAGCAGTTCTTC. This encodes CASSFVAGVYNEQFF. V is TRBV11-2 and J is TRBJ2-1; 9 positions agree with TRBD2. This CDR3 is 15 amino acids long. V lost 3 bases to trimming and J lost 4 bases; unmatched junction nucleotides: 4. The germline V gene encodes CDR1 SGHAT and CDR2 FQNNGV.

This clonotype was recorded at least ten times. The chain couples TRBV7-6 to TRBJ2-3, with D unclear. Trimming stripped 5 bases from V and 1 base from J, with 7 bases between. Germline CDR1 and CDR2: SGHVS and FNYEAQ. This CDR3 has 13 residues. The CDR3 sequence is CASSKTRTDTQYF. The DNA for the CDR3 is TGTGCCAGCAGCAAAACCCGCACAGATACGCAGTATTTT.

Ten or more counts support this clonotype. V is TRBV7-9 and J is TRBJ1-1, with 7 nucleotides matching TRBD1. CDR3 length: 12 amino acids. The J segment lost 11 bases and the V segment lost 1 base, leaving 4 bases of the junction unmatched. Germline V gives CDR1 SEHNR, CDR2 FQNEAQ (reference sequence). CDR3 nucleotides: TGTGCCAGCAGCTTAGAACAGGGGTCGGCTTTCTTT. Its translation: CASSLEQGSAFF.

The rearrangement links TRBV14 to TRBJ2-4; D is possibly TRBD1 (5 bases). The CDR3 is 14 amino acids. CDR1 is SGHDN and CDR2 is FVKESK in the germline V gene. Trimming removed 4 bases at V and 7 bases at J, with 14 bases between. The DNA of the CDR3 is TGTGCCAGCAGCCTTTGGGGCGGCATGAACATTCAGTACTTC. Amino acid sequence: CASSLWGGMNIQYF.

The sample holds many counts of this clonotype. The CDR3 coding sequence is TGCGCCAGCGGTGAGGGTGGAAACACCATATATTTT. Its protein is CASGEGGNTIYF. The chain joins TRBV5-1 to TRBJ1-3; D not certain. This CDR3 region has 12 residues. Trimming cost V 7 bases and J 3 bases, with 8 bases left between them. Germline CDR1 reads SGHRS; CDR2 reads YFSETQ.

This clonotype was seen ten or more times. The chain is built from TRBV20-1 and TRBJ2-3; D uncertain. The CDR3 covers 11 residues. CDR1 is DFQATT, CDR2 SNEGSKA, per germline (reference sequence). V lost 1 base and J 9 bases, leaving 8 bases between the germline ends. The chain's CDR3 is CSARGETTQYF. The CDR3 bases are TGCAGTGCTAGAGGGGAAACGACGCAGTATTTT.

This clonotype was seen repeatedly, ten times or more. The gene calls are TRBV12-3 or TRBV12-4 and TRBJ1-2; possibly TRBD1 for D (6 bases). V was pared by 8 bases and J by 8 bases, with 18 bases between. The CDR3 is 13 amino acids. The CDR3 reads CASGGRVSGGYTF. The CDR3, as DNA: TGTGCCAGCGGGGGCAGGGTTTCAGGGGGCTACACCTTC.

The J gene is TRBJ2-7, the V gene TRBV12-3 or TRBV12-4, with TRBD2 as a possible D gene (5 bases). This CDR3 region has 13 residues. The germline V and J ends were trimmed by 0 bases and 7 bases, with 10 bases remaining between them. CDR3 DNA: TGTGCCAGCAGTTTAGCGAGAGGGTGGGAGCAGTACTTC. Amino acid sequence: CASSLARGWEQYF.